This T cell receptor (beta chain) is from a study of cytomegalovirus exposure and HLA in healthy donors. The germline CDR1 and CDR2 sequences are LGHNA and YSLEER. With 2 bases removed from V and 1 base from J, the gap between germline ends came to 8 bases. This CDR3 contains 15 residues. Donors sampled were nominally healthy, though unrecorded immune exposures were likely. The PCR ran on 60 Vbeta and 13 Jbeta primers. This table comes from immunoSEQ multiplex PCR, and its TCRdb copy is limited to in-frame clones, with some not included. Among approximately 32,000 clones listed, roughly 82% were seen once.

The TCR originated in a woman younger than 30 in good health and CMV-seronegative. The gene calls are TRBV4-3 and TRBJ2-2; D is unresolved. Sequenced: PBMCs. The chain's CDR3 is CASSQRVLNTGELFF. The DNA of the CDR3 is TGCGCCAGCAGCCAACGGGTATTGAACACCGGGGAGCTGTTTTTT.